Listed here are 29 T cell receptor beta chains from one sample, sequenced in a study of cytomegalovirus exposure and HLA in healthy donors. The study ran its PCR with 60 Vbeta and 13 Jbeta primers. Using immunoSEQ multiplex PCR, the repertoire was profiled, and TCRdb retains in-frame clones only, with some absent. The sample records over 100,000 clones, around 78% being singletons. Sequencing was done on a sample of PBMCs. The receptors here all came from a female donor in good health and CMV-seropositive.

DNA of the CDR3: TGTGCCAGCAGACCGTTAACTTCAAACTATGGCTACACCTTC. It encodes CASRPLTSNYGYTF. The gene calls are TRBV5-6 and TRBJ1-2; D is unclear. This CDR3 has 14 amino acids. Per the germline V gene, CDR1 is SGHDT and CDR2 is YYEEEE. V shed 5 bases and J shed 2 bases, with 13 bases lying between them.

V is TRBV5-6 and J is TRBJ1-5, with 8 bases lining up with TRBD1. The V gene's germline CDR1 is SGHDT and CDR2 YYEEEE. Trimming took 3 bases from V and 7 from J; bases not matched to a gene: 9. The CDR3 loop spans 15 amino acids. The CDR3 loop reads CASSSTTGASQPQHF. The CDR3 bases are TGTGCCAGCAGCTCGACGACAGGGGCGTCCCAGCCCCAGCATTTT. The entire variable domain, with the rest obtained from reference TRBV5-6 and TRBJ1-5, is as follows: DAGVTQSPTHLIKTRGQQVTLRCSPKSGHDTVSWYQQALGQGPQFIFQYYEEEERQRGNFPDRFSGHQFPNYSSELNVNALLLGDSALYLCASSSTTGASQPQHFGDGTRLSIL.

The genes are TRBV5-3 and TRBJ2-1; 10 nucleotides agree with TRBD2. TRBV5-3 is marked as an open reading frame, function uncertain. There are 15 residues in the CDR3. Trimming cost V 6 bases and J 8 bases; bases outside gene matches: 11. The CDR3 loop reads CARIFIAGGVYEQFF. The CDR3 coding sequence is TGTGCCAGAATCTTCATAGCGGGAGGAGTATATGAGCAGTTCTTC.

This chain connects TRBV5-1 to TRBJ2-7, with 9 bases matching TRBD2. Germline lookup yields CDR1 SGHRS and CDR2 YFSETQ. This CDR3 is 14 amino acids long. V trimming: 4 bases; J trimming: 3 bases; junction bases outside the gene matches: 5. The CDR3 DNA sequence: TGCGCCAGCAGCGTAGCGGGAGCCTACTACGAGCAGTACTTC. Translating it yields CASSVAGAYYEQYF.

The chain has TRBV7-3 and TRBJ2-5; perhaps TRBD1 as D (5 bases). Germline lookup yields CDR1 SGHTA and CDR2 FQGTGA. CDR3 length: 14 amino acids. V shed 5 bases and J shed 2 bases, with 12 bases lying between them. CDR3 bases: TGTGCCAGCAGCGATGGACACGATCAAGAGACCCAGTACTTC. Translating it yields CASSDGHDQETQYF.

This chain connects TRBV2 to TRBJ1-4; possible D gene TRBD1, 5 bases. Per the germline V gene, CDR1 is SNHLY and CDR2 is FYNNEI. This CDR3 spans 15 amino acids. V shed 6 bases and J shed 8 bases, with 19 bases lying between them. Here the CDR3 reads CASRGVDGEGEKLFF. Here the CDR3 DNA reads TGTGCCAGCAGGGGAGTGGACGGGGAGGGGGAAAAACTGTTTTTT.

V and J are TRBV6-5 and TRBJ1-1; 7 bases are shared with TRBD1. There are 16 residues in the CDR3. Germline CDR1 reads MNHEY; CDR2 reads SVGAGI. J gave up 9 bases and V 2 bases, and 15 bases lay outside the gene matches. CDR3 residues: CASSYTHRGTKGKAFF. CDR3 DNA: TGTGCCAGCAGTTACACTCACAGGGGCACGAAAGGAAAAGCTTTCTTT.

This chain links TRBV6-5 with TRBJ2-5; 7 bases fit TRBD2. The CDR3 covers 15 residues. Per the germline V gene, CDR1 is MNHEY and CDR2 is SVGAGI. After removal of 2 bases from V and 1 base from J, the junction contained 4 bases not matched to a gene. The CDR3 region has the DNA TGTGCCAGCAGTTACCCGGGGGGTGGCCAAGAGACCCAGTACTTC. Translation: CASSYPGGGQETQYF.

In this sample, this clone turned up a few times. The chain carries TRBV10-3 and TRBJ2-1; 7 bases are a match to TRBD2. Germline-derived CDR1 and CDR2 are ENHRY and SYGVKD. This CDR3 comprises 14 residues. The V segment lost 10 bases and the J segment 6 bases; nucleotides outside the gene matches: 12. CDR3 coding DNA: TGTGCCACCGACAGCGGGACTACCCTCAATGAGCAGTTCTTC. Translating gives CATDSGTTLNEQFF.

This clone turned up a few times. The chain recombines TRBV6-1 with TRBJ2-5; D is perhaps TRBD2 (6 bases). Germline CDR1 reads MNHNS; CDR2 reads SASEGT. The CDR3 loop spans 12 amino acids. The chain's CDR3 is CPVRGRGETQYF. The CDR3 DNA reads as TGTCCCGTCCGGGGGAGAGGGGAGACCCAGTACTTC.

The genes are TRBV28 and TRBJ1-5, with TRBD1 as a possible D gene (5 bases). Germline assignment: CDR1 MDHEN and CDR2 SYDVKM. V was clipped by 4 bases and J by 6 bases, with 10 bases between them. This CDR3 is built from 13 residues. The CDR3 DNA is TGTGCCAGCAGTTGGACAATTTTTCAGCCCCAGCATTTT. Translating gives CASSWTIFQPQHF.

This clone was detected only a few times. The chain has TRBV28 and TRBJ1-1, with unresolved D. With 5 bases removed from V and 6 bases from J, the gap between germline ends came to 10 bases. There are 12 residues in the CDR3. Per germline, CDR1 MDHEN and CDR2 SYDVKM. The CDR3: CASSLLHAEAFF. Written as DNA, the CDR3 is TGTGCCAGCAGTCTATTACACGCTGAAGCTTTCTTT.

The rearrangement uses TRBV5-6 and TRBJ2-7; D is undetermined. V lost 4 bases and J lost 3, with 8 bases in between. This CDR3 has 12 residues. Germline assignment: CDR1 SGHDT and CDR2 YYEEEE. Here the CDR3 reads CASSNAYYEQYF. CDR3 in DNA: TGTGCCAGCAGCAACGCCTACTACGAGCAGTACTTC.

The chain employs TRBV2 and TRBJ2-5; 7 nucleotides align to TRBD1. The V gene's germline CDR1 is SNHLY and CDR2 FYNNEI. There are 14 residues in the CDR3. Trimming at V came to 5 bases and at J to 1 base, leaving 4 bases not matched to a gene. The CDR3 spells CASSLQGSQETQYF. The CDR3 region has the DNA TGTGCCAGCAGTTTACAGGGGTCCCAAGAGACCCAGTACTTC.

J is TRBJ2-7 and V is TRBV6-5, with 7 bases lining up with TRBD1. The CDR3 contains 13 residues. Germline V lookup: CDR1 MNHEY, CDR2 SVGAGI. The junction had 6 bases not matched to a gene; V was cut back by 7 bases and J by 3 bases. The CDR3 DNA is TGTGCCAGCATTCCGGCAGGGGGCTACGAGCAGTACTTC. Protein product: CASIPAGGYEQYF.

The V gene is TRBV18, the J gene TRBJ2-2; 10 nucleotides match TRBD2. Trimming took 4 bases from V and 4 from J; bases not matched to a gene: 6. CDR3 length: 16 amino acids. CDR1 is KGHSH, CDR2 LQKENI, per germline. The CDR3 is CASSQNGLAATGELFF. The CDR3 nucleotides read TGTGCCAGCTCACAAAACGGACTAGCGGCCACCGGGGAGCTGTTTTTT.

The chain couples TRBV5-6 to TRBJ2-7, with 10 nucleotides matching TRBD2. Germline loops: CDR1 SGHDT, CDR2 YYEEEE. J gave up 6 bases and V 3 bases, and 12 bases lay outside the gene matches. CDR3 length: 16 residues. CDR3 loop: CASSWGGTSVFSEQYF. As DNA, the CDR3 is TGTGCCAGCAGCTGGGGCGGGACTAGCGTTTTTAGCGAGCAGTACTTC.

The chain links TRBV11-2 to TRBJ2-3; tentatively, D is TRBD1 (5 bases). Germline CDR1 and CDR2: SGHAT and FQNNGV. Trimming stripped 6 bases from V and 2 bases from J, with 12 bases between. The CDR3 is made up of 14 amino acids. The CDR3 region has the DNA TGTGCCAGCAGGGGGCCCTCTTACACAGATACGCAGTATTTT. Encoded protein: CASRGPSYTDTQYF.

In DNA, the CDR3 is TGTGCCACCAGCACAACGGGACAGGGATTTGAAAAACTGTTTTTT. As protein: CATSTTGQGFEKLFF. V is TRBV15 and J is TRBJ1-4; 9 nucleotides align to TRBD1. CDR1 and CDR2 (germline): LNHNV, YYDKDF (reference sequence). The length of the CDR3 is 15 residues. J gave up 7 bases and V 4 bases, and 7 bases lay outside the gene matches.

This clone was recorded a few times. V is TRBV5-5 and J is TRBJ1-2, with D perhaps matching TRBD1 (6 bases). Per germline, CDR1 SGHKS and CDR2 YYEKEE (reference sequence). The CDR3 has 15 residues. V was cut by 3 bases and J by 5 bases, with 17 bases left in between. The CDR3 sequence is CASSSSGQYQYGYTF. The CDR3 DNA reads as TGTGCCAGCAGCTCAAGCGGACAGTACCAGTATGGCTACACCTTC.

In nucleotides, the CDR3 is TGTGCCAGCAGCACCCGACAGGGAGGTGAGACCCAGTACTTC. Its translation is CASSTRQGGETQYF. The rearrangement uses TRBV5-4 and TRBJ2-5; D may be TRBD1 (7 bases). The V and J ends lost 4 bases and 5 bases respectively, with 15 bases between them. The CDR3 consists of 14 residues. CDR1 is SGHNT and CDR2 is YYREEE in the germline V gene (reference sequence).

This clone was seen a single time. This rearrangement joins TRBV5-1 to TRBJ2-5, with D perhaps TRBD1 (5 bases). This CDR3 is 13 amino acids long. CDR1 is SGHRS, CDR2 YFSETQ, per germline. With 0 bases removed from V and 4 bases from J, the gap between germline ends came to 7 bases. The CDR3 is CASSLAGRETQYF. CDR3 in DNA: TGCGCCAGCAGCTTGGCAGGGCGAGAGACCCAGTACTTC.

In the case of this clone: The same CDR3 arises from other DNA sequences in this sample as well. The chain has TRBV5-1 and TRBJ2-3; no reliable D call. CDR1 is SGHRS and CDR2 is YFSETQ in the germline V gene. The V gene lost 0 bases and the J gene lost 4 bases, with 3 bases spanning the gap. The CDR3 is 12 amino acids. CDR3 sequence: CASSLAADTQYF. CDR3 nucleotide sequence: TGCGCCAGCAGCTTGGCCGCAGATACGCAGTATTTT.

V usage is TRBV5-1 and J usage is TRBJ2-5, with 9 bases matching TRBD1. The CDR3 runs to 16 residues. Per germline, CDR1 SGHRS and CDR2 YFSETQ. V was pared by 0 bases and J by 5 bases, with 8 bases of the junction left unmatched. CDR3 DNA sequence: TGCGCCAGCAGCTTGGTCCCGGGACAGGGTTCGGAGACCCAGTACTTC. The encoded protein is CASSLVPGQGSETQYF.

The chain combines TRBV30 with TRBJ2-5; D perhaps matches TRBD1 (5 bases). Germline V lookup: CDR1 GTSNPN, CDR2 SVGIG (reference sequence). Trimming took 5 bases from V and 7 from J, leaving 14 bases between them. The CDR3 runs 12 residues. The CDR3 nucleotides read TGTGCCTGGTTAACTACCCAGGGGACCCAGTACTTC. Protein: CAWLTTQGTQYF.

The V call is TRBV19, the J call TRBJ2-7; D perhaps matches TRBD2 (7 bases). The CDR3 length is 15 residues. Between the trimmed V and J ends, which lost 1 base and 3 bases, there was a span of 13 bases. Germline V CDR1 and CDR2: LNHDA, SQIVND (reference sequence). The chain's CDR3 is CASSIVAGEGYEQYF. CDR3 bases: TGTGCCAGTAGTATAGTCGCAGGGGAGGGCTACGAGCAGTACTTC.

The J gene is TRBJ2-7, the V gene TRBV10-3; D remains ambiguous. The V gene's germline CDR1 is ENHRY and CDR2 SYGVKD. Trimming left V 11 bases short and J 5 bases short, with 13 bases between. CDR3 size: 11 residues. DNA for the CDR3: TGTGCCGTATTAAGCCTAGACGAGCAGTACTTC. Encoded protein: CAVLSLDEQYF.

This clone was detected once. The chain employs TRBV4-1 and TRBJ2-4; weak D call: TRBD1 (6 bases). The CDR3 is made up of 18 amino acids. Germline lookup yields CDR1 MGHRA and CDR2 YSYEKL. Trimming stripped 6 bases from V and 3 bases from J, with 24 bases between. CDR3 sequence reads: CASRPTPTGTQDKNIQYF. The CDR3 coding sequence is TGCGCCAGCAGACCGACCCCTACAGGGACCCAAGACAAAAACATTCAGTACTTC.

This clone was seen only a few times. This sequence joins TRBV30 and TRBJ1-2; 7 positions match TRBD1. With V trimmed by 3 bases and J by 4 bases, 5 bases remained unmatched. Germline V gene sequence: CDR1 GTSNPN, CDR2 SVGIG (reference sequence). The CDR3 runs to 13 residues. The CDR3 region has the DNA TGTGCCTGGAGAGGGGGGACAGTCTATGGCTACACCTTC. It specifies CAWRGGTVYGYTF. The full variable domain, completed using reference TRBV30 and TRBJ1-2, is SQTIHQWPATLVQPVGSPLSLECTVEGTSNPNLYWYRQAAGRGLQLLFYSVGIGQISSEVPQNLSASRPQDRQFILSSKKLLLSDSGFYLCAWRGGTVYGYTFGSGTRLTVV.